Presented here are 2 T cell receptor beta chains from one specimen sequenced in a study of CD8+CD57+ T cells in acquired aplastic anemia. Template material for TCR beta VDJ and CDR3 profiling consisted of genomic DNA. TCRdb recomputed calls from the reads with MiXCR, one row per CDR3 protein. The data hold about 120,000 distinct CDR3 sequences, with roughly 40% observed a single time. CD8+CD57+ cell expansion, shown by flow cytometry, had occurred in the patients selected for sequencing. Sequenced input: sorted CD4+, CD8+, or CD8+CD57+ T cells (not recorded which) from PBMCs. The source of these receptors is a human donor with aplastic anemia.

Comment on this clonotype: The junction departs from the called germline gene at one end, perhaps through a read error. The chain recombines TRBV10-3 with TRBJ2-1; D possibly corresponds to TRBD2 (6 bases). Germline CDR1 reads ENHRY; CDR2 reads SYGVKD. CDR3 length: 14 amino acids. This chain's CDR3 is CAVSGRGTIGEQFF. DNA for the CDR3: TGTGCCGTCAGTGGGCGCGGGACGATTGGTGAGCAGTTCTTC.

V and J are TRBV15 and TRBJ2-7; D not resolved. This CDR3 has 12 residues. Between the trimmed V and J ends, which lost 0 bases and 2 bases, there was a span of 2 bases. Germline CDR1 reads LNHNV; CDR2 reads YYDKDF (reference sequence). CDR3 coding DNA: TGTGCCACCAGCAGAGACACCTACGAGCAGTACGTC. It translates to CATSRDTYEQYV.